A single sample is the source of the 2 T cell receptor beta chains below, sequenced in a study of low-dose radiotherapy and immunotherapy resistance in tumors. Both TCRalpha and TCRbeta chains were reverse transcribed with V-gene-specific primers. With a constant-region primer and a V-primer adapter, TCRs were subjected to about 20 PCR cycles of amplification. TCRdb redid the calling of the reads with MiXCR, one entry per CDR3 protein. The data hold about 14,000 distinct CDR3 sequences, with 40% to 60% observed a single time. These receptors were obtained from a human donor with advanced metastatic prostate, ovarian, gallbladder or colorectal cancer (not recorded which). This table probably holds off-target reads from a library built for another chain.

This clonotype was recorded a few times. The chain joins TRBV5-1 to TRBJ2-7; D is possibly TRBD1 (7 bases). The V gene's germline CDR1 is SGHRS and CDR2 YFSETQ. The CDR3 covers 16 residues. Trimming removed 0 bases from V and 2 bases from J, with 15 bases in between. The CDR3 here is CASSLGGGQAAYEQYF. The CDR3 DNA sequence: TGCGCCAGCAGCTTGGGGGGAGGACAGGCCGCCTACGAGCAGTACTTC.

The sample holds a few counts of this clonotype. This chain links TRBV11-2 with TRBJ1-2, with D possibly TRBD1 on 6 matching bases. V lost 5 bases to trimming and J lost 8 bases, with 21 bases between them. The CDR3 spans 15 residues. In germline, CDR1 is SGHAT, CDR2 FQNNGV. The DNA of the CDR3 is TGTGCCAGCAGCGGGGGGGGCGGCCAACTATCAGGCTACACCTTC. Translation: CASSGGGGQLSGYTF.